These 26 T cell receptor beta chains came from one sample sequenced in a study of blood T cells in healthy people across ages. A sample-barcoded 5' primer and a J-beta primer mix were used in a second PCR of roughly 6 to 11 cycles. From the 5' RACE reads, TCRdb called clonotypes with MiXCR, one entry per CDR3 protein. The sample contains approximately 900,000 distinct CDR3 sequences, about 48% of which appear only once. The sample was blood. Receptor source: a man aged 25-40 years in good health.

The DNA of the CDR3 is TGTGCCAGCAGCTTAGTCGCAGGCGGGATAGGGGAGCAGTACTTC. Translated: CASSLVAGGIGEQYF. The chain carries TRBV7-2 and TRBJ2-5; D might be TRBD2 (6 bases). CDR1 is SGHTA and CDR2 is FQGNSA in the germline V gene. V was pared by 1 base and J by 11 bases, with 20 bases between. The CDR3 sequence is 15 residues long.

The DNA for the CDR3 is TGTGCCAGCAGTTACTCGGCTAGCGGGGTCATAAATACGCAGTATTTT. This gives the protein CASSYSASGVINTQYF. The chain is built from TRBV6-5 and TRBJ2-3, with 9 nucleotides matching TRBD2. The ends lost 0 bases at V and 7 bases at J; junction bases unmatched: 8. The germline V gene encodes CDR1 MNHEY and CDR2 SVGAGI. The CDR3 is 16 amino acids.

The genes are TRBV5-1 and TRBJ1-2, with D uncertain. Germline values: CDR1 SGHRS, CDR2 YFSETQ. The ends were cut back, 2 bases at V and 8 bases at J, with 13 bases in the middle. This CDR3 region has 13 residues. CDR3 sequence (DNA): TGCGCCAGCAGCTTCGATAGGGTTGAAGGCTACACCTTC. Its protein is CASSFDRVEGYTF.

About this clonotype itself: This may come from a read error, since a much larger clone is one base off. The V gene is TRBV12-3 or TRBV12-4, the J gene TRBJ2-7; no firm D call. The V gene lost 3 bases and the J gene lost 3 bases, with 9 bases spanning the gap. CDR3 length: 13 residues. The CDR3 protein is CASSFPLHYEQYF. The DNA of the CDR3 is TGTGCCAGCAGTTTCCCGTTACACTACGAGCAGTACTTC.

V is TRBV2 and J is TRBJ1-1; TRBD1 might be the D (6 bases). Germline CDR1 and CDR2: SNHLY and FYNNEI. The germline V and J ends were trimmed by 6 bases and 2 bases, with 16 bases remaining between them. The CDR3 is 15 amino acids. The CDR3 nucleotides read TGTGCCAGCAGGATTTTGGACAGTTTAAACACTGAAGCTTTCTTT. It specifies CASRILDSLNTEAFF. Supplemented by reference TRBV2 and TRBJ1-1, the full variable domain reads EPEVTQTPSHQVTQMGQEVILRCVPISNHLYFYWYRQILGQKVEFLVSFYNNEISEKSEIFDDQFSVERPDGSNFTLKIRSTKLEDSAMYFCASRILDSLNTEAFFGQGTRLTVV.

V and J are TRBV9 and TRBJ2-3; 7 bases align to TRBD1. V was pared by 4 bases and J by 2 bases, with 10 bases of the junction left unmatched. Germline values: CDR1 SGDLS, CDR2 YYNGEE. CDR3 length: 16 amino acids. Here the CDR3 DNA reads TGTGCCAGCAGCAGGGCAGCAGGGGGTCTCACAGATACGCAGTATTTT. Translated, it gives CASSRAAGGLTDTQYF.

The chain carries TRBV25-1 and TRBJ1-1; D possibly corresponds to TRBD1 (5 bases). Deletions cut 6 bases from V and 4 bases from J, with 15 bases between. The germline CDR1 and CDR2 sequences are MGHDK and SYGVNS. This CDR3 is built from 14 residues. The CDR3 bases are TGTGCCAGCAGCTCCCACGTTGGGGGCACTGAAGCTTTCTTT. This encodes CASSSHVGGTEAFF. The full variable domain, rest sourced from reference TRBV25-1 and TRBJ1-1, is EADIYQTPRYLVIGTGKKITLECSQTMGHDKMYWYQQDPGMELHLIHYSYGVNSTEKGDLSSESTVSRIRTEHFPLTLESARPSHTSQYLCASSSHVGGTEAFFGQGTRLTVV.

This chain links TRBV5-1 with TRBJ1-1; possibly TRBD1 for D (5 bases). In germline, CDR1 is SGHRS, CDR2 YFSETQ. The CDR3 totals 15 residues. V dropped 4 bases and J dropped 4 bases, with 17 bases sitting between them. Written as DNA, the CDR3 is TGCGCCAGCAGCAGAGACGGGGAAGGGGTCACTGAAGCTTTCTTT. This codes for CASSRDGEGVTEAFF. Full variable domain (missing parts from reference TRBV5-1 and TRBJ1-1): KAGVTQTPRYLIKTRGQQVTLSCSPISGHRSVSWYQQTPGQGLQFLFEYFSETQRNKGNFPGRFSGRQFSNSRSEMNVSTLELGDSALYLCASSRDGEGVTEAFFGQGTRLTVV.

V and J are TRBV12-3 or TRBV12-4 and TRBJ2-3; D is possibly TRBD2 (5 bases). The CDR3 has 14 residues. Trimming stripped 6 bases from V and 5 bases from J, with 15 bases between. DNA of the CDR3: TGTGCCAGCAGCCTTGACATTGGGAGAGATACGCAGTATTTT. It specifies CASSLDIGRDTQYF.

This clonotype has a handful of counts. This chain joins TRBV6-5 and TRBJ2-1, with unresolved D. Per the germline V gene, CDR1 is MNHEY and CDR2 is SVGAGI. With 6 bases removed from V and 0 bases from J, the gap between germline ends came to 12 bases. This CDR3 comprises 15 residues. CDR3 region: CASRFDGSSYNEQFF. CDR3 coding DNA: TGTGCCAGCAGGTTCGACGGAAGCTCCTACAATGAGCAGTTCTTC.

This chain links TRBV18 with TRBJ2-7; D not certain. V shed 2 bases and J shed 4 bases, with 9 bases lying between them. From germline, CDR1 is KGHSH and CDR2 LQKENI. This CDR3 has 13 amino acids. CDR3 amino acids: CASSPMKSYEQYF. As DNA, the CDR3 is TGTGCCAGCTCACCAATGAAGTCTTACGAGCAGTACTTC.

This rearrangement joins TRBV4-2 to TRBJ2-3; 8 positions match TRBD2. Per germline, CDR1 LGHNA and CDR2 YNFKEQ. The ends lost 0 bases at V and 0 bases at J; junction bases unmatched: 5. The CDR3 has 17 residues. This CDR3 is CASSQEQRGFSTDTQYF. In DNA form, the CDR3 reads TGTGCCAGCAGCCAAGAACAGCGGGGGTTTAGCACAGATACGCAGTATTTT.

V usage is TRBV12-3 or TRBV12-4 and J usage is TRBJ1-1; no reliable D call. Between the trimmed V and J ends, which lost 6 bases and 0 bases, there was a span of 11 bases. The CDR3 extends over 14 amino acids. The CDR3 here is CASRYSAMNTEAFF. As DNA, the CDR3 is TGTGCCAGCAGGTACTCAGCGATGAACACTGAAGCTTTCTTT.

V gene TRBV9 combines with J gene TRBJ1-4; D not resolved. Germline loops: CDR1 SGDLS, CDR2 YYNGEE. The CDR3 spans 14 residues. V was trimmed by 2 bases and J by 4 bases, leaving 9 bases between them. CDR3 protein: CASSVSRSNEKLFF. The CDR3 nucleotides are TGTGCCAGCAGCGTCTCCAGGAGTAATGAAAAACTGTTTTTT.

The chain is built from TRBV29-1 and TRBJ2-2; tentative D call: TRBD2 (5 bases). CDR3 size: 12 residues. Looked up from germline, CDR1 is SQVTM and CDR2 is ANQGSEA. The V gene lost 7 bases and the J gene lost 6 bases, with 12 bases spanning the gap. CDR3 residues: CSGRGNAGELFF. CDR3 DNA sequence: TGCAGCGGTCGGGGTAACGCCGGGGAGCTGTTTTTT.

The rearrangement joins TRBV7-9 to TRBJ2-7, with D maybe TRBD2 (6 bases). V lost 7 bases and J 0 bases, leaving 13 bases between the germline ends. The CDR3 contains 14 residues. Germline V CDR1 and CDR2: SEHNR, FQNEAQ (reference sequence). The CDR3 region has the DNA TGTGCCAGCACCTGGGACGGGAGCTCCTACGAGCAGTACTTC. It encodes CASTWDGSSYEQYF.

The chain links TRBV12-3 or TRBV12-4 to TRBJ2-4; 7 bases fit TRBD2. The junction had 13 bases not matched to a gene; V was cut back by 9 bases and J by 8 bases. There are 14 residues in the CDR3. The CDR3 nucleotides read TGTGCCAGTGTTCTGAGCGGGACGAGGGACATTCAGTACTTC. This gives the protein CASVLSGTRDIQYF.

The genes are TRBV5-6 and TRBJ1-2; tentative D call: TRBD1 (6 bases). This CDR3 comprises 15 residues. V dropped 0 bases and J dropped 8 bases, with 17 bases sitting between them. Germline CDR1 and CDR2: SGHDT and YYEEEE. CDR3 loop: CASSLETGRKRGYTF. CDR3 nucleotides: TGTGCCAGCAGCTTGGAGACAGGACGGAAGCGGGGCTACACCTTC.

The V gene is TRBV7-2, the J gene TRBJ1-2, with 7 bases identical to TRBD1. The CDR3 is 13 residues long. Per the germline V gene, CDR1 is SGHTA and CDR2 is FQGNSA. With 8 bases clipped from V and 4 bases from J, the junction kept 7 bases outside the gene matches. The CDR3 bases are TGTGCCAGCGGCCAGGGGGGAGGCTATGGCTACACCTTC. Protein: CASGQGGGYGYTF.

Details on this clonotype: One end of the junction does not line up with germline, which may come from a read error. This chain joins TRBV3-1 and TRBJ1-5, with D possibly being TRBD1 (6 bases). This CDR3 spans 15 amino acids. The germline gives CDR1 LGHDT, CDR2 YNNKEL (reference sequence). CDR3 in amino acids: CTSSQGDIYNQPQHF. Written as DNA, the CDR3 is TGTACCAGCAGCCAAGGGGACATTTACAATCAGCCCCAGCATTTT.

This clonotype came up a few times. This sequence joins TRBV12-3 or TRBV12-4 and TRBJ2-5; 9 positions match TRBD2. With V trimmed by 3 bases and J by 2 bases, 19 bases remained unmatched. CDR3 size: 20 residues. The CDR3 bases are TGTGCCAGCAGTTTCCGGAGGTATAGCGGGGGCCAAAGGAGTCAAGAGACCCAGTACTTC. It is translated as CASSFRRYSGGQRSQETQYF.

This clonotype appeared a few times. The rearrangement joins TRBV6-2 or TRBV6-3 to TRBJ2-1, with D perhaps matching TRBD1 (5 bases). CDR1 is MNHEY and CDR2 is SVGEGT in the germline V gene. The CDR3 covers 13 residues. Trimming took 6 bases from V and 5 from J, leaving 11 bases between them. CDR3 residues: CASSFDSDNEQFF. CDR3 in DNA: TGTGCCAGCAGCTTTGACAGCGACAATGAGCAGTTCTTC.

V is TRBV12-5 and J is TRBJ2-1, with 7 bases that match TRBD2. The CDR3 sequence is 11 residues long. The ends lost 4 bases at V and 11 bases at J; junction bases unmatched: 2. CDR1 is LGHNT and CDR2 is FRNRAP in the germline V gene. The CDR3 sequence: CASGSREKQFF. The CDR3 nucleotides read TGTGCTAGTGGTTCGCGGGAGAAGCAGTTCTTC. The full variable domain, its missing parts supplied by reference TRBV12-5 and TRBJ2-1, is DARVTQTPRHKVTEMGQEVTMRCQPILGHNTVFWYRQTMMQGLELLAYFRNRAPLDDSGMPKDRFSAEMPDATLATLKIQPSEPRDSAVYFCASGSREKQFFGPGTRLTVL.

The V gene is TRBV7-2, the J gene TRBJ2-7; D perhaps matches TRBD2 (6 bases). Germline values: CDR1 SGHTA, CDR2 FQGNSA. V was pared by 5 bases and J by 0 bases, with 20 bases between. The CDR3 has 17 amino acids. CDR3 DNA: TGTGCCAGCAGCGGAGGCGTCGGGGGTCCAAGCTCCTACGAGCAGTACTTC. Amino acid sequence: CASSGGVGGPSSYEQYF.

This chain links TRBV4-1 with TRBJ2-1; a possible D gene is TRBD2 (6 bases). The J call may be wrong; the DNA end is better matched by TRBJ2-7. Germline V gene lookup returns CDR1 MGHRA and CDR2 YSYEKL. This CDR3 is 20 amino acids long. The CDR3 reads CASSQGFIRKGLSSYNEQYF. CDR3 coding DNA: TGCGCCAGCAGCCAAGGTTTTATCAGGAAGGGACTGAGTTCCTACAATGAGCAGTACTTC.

This clonotype was counted only a few times. The junction shows a germline mismatch at one end, possibly a read error. The chain employs TRBV7-2 and TRBJ1-1; the D is unclear. Germline V lookup: CDR1 SGHTA, CDR2 FQGNSA. This CDR3 contains 13 residues. As DNA, the CDR3 is TGTGCCAGCAGTTTAGAAGGGCGGACTGAAGCTTTCTTT. This gives the protein CASSLEGRTEAFF.